The following is a TCR beta chain sequence with its context. The data stem from a study of blood T cell repertoires in COVID-19. The wider study: T cells, B-cell-depleted T cells, or PBMCs provided the cDNA or gDNA that served as material.

Germline values: CDR1 ENHRY, CDR2 SYGVKD. The CDR3 extends over 14 amino acids. The germline V and J ends were trimmed by 3 bases and 8 bases, with 16 bases remaining between them. Assay used: immunoSEQ multiplex PCR; TCRdb lists only in-frame clones, some missing. The sample contains approximately 260,000 clones, roughly 88% of which appear only once. This TCR came from a woman in her 70s with acute or convalescent COVID-19. Material: peripheral blood. J is TRBJ1-2 and V is TRBV10-3; D uncertain. The CDR3 DNA is TGTGCCATCAGTGACCCGGGTCGCCCGGAGGGCTACACCTTC. Amino acids: CAISDPGRPEGYTF.